Listed below are T cell receptor beta chains from one sample, sequenced in a study of T cells of healthy individuals. TCRdb reanalysed the 5' RACE reads using MiXCR and keeps one entry per CDR3 protein. The sample shows tens of thousands of distinct CDR3 sequences, 14% to 15% of them seen only once. The receptors here all came from a human donor in good health. CDR3s include the opening cysteine and the closing phenylalanine or tryptophan. The D gene is left open where the match is weak. The size field is filled for only some rows; it gives once, few, many or a size class.

D gene: TRBD1; V gene: TRBV19; clone size: .; J gene: TRBJ2-2; CDR3 DNA: TGTGCCAGTAGTAAGCCCCGTTCACAGGGGGGCACCGGGGAGCTGTTTTTT; CDR3 protein: CASSKPRSQGGTGELFF
D gene: .; V gene: TRBV18; clone size: .; J gene: TRBJ1-1; CDR3 DNA: TGTGCCAGCTCCCGGGCACCGAACACTGAAGCTTTCTTT; CDR3 protein: CASSRAPNTEAFF
D gene: .; V gene: TRBV6-5; clone size: many; J gene: TRBJ1-6; CDR3 DNA: TGTGCCAGCAGGCCGACAGCCAGGGCGAACTCACCCCTCCACTTT; CDR3 protein: CASRPTARANSPLHF
D gene: .; V gene: TRBV5-1; clone size: many; J gene: TRBJ2-1; CDR3 DNA: TGCGCCAGCACGGGGGTCCTCTCCTACAATGAGCAGTTCTTC; CDR3 protein: CASTGVLSYNEQFF
D gene: TRBD1; V gene: TRBV11-3; clone size: few; J gene: TRBJ2-7; CDR3 DNA: TGTGCCAGCACCCGAGTAGGGACAGGGGTCAACGAGCAGTACTTC; CDR3 protein: CASTRVGTGVNEQYF
D gene: .; V gene: TRBV20-1; clone size: few; J gene: TRBJ2-3; CDR3 DNA: TGCAGTGCGTCCCCCGCGGGGAGCGGCACAGATACGCAGTATTTT; CDR3 protein: CSASPAGSGTDTQYF
D gene: TRBD2; V gene: TRBV4-3; clone size: few; J gene: TRBJ2-5; CDR3 DNA: TGCGCCAGCAGCCAAGGCTGGACTAGCGGGAATTTTCAAGAGACCCAGTACTTC; CDR3 protein: CASSQGWTSGNFQETQYF
D gene: .; V gene: TRBV5-6; clone size: .; J gene: TRBJ2-7; CDR3 DNA: TGTGCCAGCAGCTTGGGGGGCCCACTGGGGGAGCAGTACTTC; CDR3 protein: CASSLGGPLGEQYF
D gene: .; V gene: TRBV7-9; clone size: few; J gene: TRBJ2-3; CDR3 DNA: TGTGCCAGCAGCTCCCGCGGACCCGATACGCAGTATTTT; CDR3 protein: CASSSRGPDTQYF
D gene: .; V gene: TRBV2; clone size: .; J gene: TRBJ2-7; CDR3 DNA: TGTGCCAGTGAAATAGACTTAAGCTCCTACGAGCAGTACTTC; CDR3 protein: CASEIDLSSYEQYF
D gene: .; V gene: TRBV7-2; clone size: .; J gene: TRBJ2-3; CDR3 DNA: TGTGCCAGCAGCCGTCAGGGGGGGGGCCACAGGGGTACGCAGTATTTT; CDR3 protein: CASSRQGGGHRGTQYF
D gene: .; V gene: TRBV5-5; clone size: few; J gene: TRBJ2-7; CDR3 DNA: TGTGCCAGCAGCTTGGCCCTCCTGCCATCAAGGAAGGAGTACTTC; CDR3 protein: CASSLALLPSRKEYF
D gene: TRBD2; V gene: TRBV20-1; clone size: .; J gene: TRBJ2-1; CDR3 DNA: TGCAGTGCTACTAGCGGGGGGGCGACTGAGCAGTTCTTC; CDR3 protein: CSATSGGATEQFF
D gene: TRBD2; V gene: TRBV4-3; clone size: few; J gene: TRBJ2-5; CDR3 DNA: TGCGCCAGCAGCTCACAACCACTGGGACTAGGGACTTTGGAGACCCAGTACTTC; CDR3 protein: CASSSQPLGLGTLETQYF
D gene: .; V gene: TRBV6-2/TRBV6-3; clone size: .; J gene: TRBJ1-1; CDR3 DNA: TGTGCCAGCAGTTACCTCAGTTCGAACACTGAAGCTTTCTTT; CDR3 protein: CASSYLSSNTEAFF
D gene: .; V gene: TRBV9; clone size: many; J gene: TRBJ2-7; CDR3 DNA: TGTGCCAGCAGCCCAAACCCGGCCAGTGGCTTCTACGAGCAGTACTTC; CDR3 protein: CASSPNPASGFYEQYF
D gene: TRBD2; V gene: TRBV13; clone size: few; J gene: TRBJ2-3; CDR3 DNA: TGTGCCAGCAGCCCCCGACCGGGACTAGCGGGAGGGGCTGGGAGAGATACGCAGTATTTT; CDR3 protein: CASSPRPGLAGGAGRDTQYF
D gene: .; V gene: TRBV29-1; clone size: many; J gene: TRBJ1-1; CDR3 DNA: TGCAGCGTTGTAGGGGCTATGAACACTGAAGCTTTCTTT; CDR3 protein: CSVVGAMNTEAFF
D gene: .; V gene: TRBV21-1; clone size: .; J gene: TRBJ2-7; CDR3 DNA: TGTGCCAGCACCATATATTACGAGCAGTACTTC; CDR3 protein: CASTIYYEQYF
D gene: .; V gene: TRBV7-2; clone size: many; J gene: TRBJ2-5; CDR3 DNA: TGTGCCAGCAGCTTAGTTGGCTGGGAACAAGAGACCCAGTACTTC; CDR3 protein: CASSLVGWEQETQYF
D gene: .; V gene: TRBV7-6; clone size: few; J gene: TRBJ1-6; CDR3 DNA: TGTGCCAGCAGCCCCGAAACAGGATCACCCCTCCACTTT; CDR3 protein: CASSPETGSPLHF
D gene: .; V gene: TRBV27; clone size: .; J gene: TRBJ1-5; CDR3 DNA: TGTGCCAGCAGTTTATCGATAGGGCAGCCCCAGCATTTT; CDR3 protein: CASSLSIGQPQHF
D gene: TRBD2; V gene: TRBV7-8; clone size: .; J gene: TRBJ2-7; CDR3 DNA: TGTGCCAGCAGCCAGGGACTAGCGGGAGAGGTCGTTTACGAGCAGTACTTC; CDR3 protein: CASSQGLAGEVVYEQYF
D gene: .; V gene: TRBV9; clone size: few; J gene: TRBJ2-3; CDR3 DNA: TGTGCCAGCAGCGTGGGGCCAAGGGGCACAGATACGCAGTATTTT; CDR3 protein: CASSVGPRGTDTQYF
D gene: .; V gene: TRBV7-2; clone size: many; J gene: TRBJ2-3; CDR3 DNA: TGTGCCAGCAGCCCCTTACATAGCACAGATACGCAGTATTTT; CDR3 protein: CASSPLHSTDTQYF
D gene: TRBD2; V gene: TRBV6-2/TRBV6-3; clone size: few; J gene: TRBJ2-7; CDR3 DNA: TGTGCCAGCAGACCGGGGGGGAGCTCCTACGAGCAGTACTTC; CDR3 protein: CASRPGGSSYEQYF
D gene: .; V gene: TRBV10-1; clone size: many; J gene: TRBJ2-2; CDR3 DNA: TGCGCCAGCAGTGACTTTGGACCCAACGGGGAGCTGTTTTTT; CDR3 protein: CASSDFGPNGELFF
D gene: .; V gene: TRBV25-1; clone size: many; J gene: TRBJ2-7; CDR3 DNA: TGTGCCAGCAGTGCCCTCCGGTCCTACGAGCAGTACTTC; CDR3 protein: CASSALRSYEQYF